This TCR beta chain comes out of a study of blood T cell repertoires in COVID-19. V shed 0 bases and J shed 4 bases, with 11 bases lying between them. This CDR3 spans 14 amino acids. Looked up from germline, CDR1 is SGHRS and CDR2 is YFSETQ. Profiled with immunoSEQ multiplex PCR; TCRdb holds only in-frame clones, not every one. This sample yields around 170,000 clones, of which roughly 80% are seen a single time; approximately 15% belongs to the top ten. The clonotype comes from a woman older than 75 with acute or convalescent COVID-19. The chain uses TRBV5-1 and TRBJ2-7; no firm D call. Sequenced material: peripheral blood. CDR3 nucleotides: TGCGCCAGCAGCTTGGGGGCAGTCGATTACGAGCAGTACTTC. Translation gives CASSLGAVDYEQYF. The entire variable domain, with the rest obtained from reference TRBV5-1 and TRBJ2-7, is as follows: KAGVTQTPRYLIKTRGQQVTLSCSPISGHRSVSWYQQTPGQGLQFLFEYFSETQRNKGNFPGRFSGRQFSNSRSEMNVSTLELGDSALYLCASSLGAVDYEQYFGPGTRLTVT.